Below are 31 T cell receptor beta chains sequenced from a single sample in a study of cytomegalovirus exposure and HLA in healthy donors (dated by TCRdb to between 2016 and 2019). Libraries came from the immunoSEQ multiplex PCR assay. A mixture of 60 forward primers for TCR Vbeta segments and 13 reverse primers for TCR Jbeta segments was used in the multiplex PCR. TCRdb holds this immuneACCESS table with in-frame rearrangements only. Some clones are missing; in checked studies, unresolved V genes explain under half, and the rest has no known cause. The sample table contains 150,000 to 200,000 clones; only one count was recorded for roughly 78% of them. Around 7% of the sample belongs to the ten largest clones. Source material: PBMCs. Receptor source: a man in his forties in good health and CMV-seropositive.

V usage is TRBV27 and J usage is TRBJ2-5, with 7 bases that match TRBD2. CDR1 is MNHEY, CDR2 SMNVEV, per germline (reference sequence). V lost 6 bases, J lost 4 bases, and 11 bases stayed unmatched. The length of the CDR3 is 15 residues. The CDR3 is CASRGGVLIGETQYF. The DNA of the CDR3 is TGTGCCAGCAGGGGGGGGGTGTTAATAGGAGAGACCCAGTACTTC.

This clone showed up just a few times. The V call is TRBV7-9, the J call TRBJ2-7, with 9 positions matching TRBD1. CDR1 is SEHNR, CDR2 FQNEAQ, per germline (reference sequence). V shed 3 bases, J shed 4 bases, and the junction held 7 bases outside the gene matches. This CDR3 contains 15 residues. CDR3 coding DNA: TGTGCCAGCAGCTTTTGGGGACAGGGATCTTACGAGCAGTACTTC. Translated: CASSFWGQGSYEQYF.

A few counts support this clone. This rearrangement joins TRBV19 to TRBJ1-2; 7 bases map to TRBD1. The CDR3 contains 13 residues. The V and J ends lost 6 bases and 6 bases, in that order; junction bases with no gene match: 7. Germline CDR1 LNHDA, CDR2 SQIVND (reference sequence). The chain's CDR3 is CASRAQGIHGYTF. CDR3 nucleotide sequence: TGTGCCAGTAGGGCACAGGGGATACATGGCTACACCTTC.

Comment on this clone: At one boundary the junction diverges from the germline segment, which might be a read error. The chain employs TRBV5-8 and TRBJ1-4; D uncertain. This CDR3 has 15 residues. The germline V gene encodes CDR1 SGHTS and CDR2 YDEGEE. The CDR3 nucleotides read TGTGCCAGCAGCTCGGAGGTTGGAGGGAATGGAAAACTGTTTTTT. This gives the protein CASSSEVGGNGKLFF.

The rearrangement uses TRBV30 and TRBJ1-2, with TRBD1 as a possible D gene (5 bases). The CDR3 has 12 residues. The germline V gene has CDR1 GTSNPN and CDR2 SVGIG (reference sequence). Trimming took off 6 bases at V and 4 bases at J, with 12 bases between the two ends. CDR3 residues: CACDSLCYGYTF. CDR3 sequence (DNA): TGTGCCTGCGACAGCCTCTGCTATGGCTACACCTTC.

The chain recombines TRBV6-6 with TRBJ2-5; 8 bases line up with TRBD1. The DNA end is more similar to TRBJ2-7, so the J call may be wrong. The CDR3 spans 13 residues. Germline V gene lookup returns CDR1 MNHNY and CDR2 SVGAGI (reference sequence). The CDR3: CASTTGVAYEQYF. In nucleotides, the CDR3 is TGTGCCAGCACGACAGGGGTTGCCTACGAGCAGTACTTC.

This clone showed up just a few times. The DNA of the CDR3 is TGTGCCAGCAGGCCTAGTGTAACCTCCTACGAGCAGTACTTC. As protein: CASRPSVTSYEQYF. This rearrangement joins TRBV6-5 to TRBJ2-7; D gene uncertain. Trimming removed 6 bases from V and 0 bases from J, with 12 bases in between. Germline V gene data show CDR1 as MNHEY and CDR2 as SVGAGI. The CDR3 is 14 residues long.

The chain combines TRBV6-6 with TRBJ1-5; perhaps TRBD1 as D (6 bases). Trimming removed 7 bases from V and 2 bases from J, with 18 bases in between. Germline V gene sequence: CDR1 MNHNY, CDR2 SVGAGI (reference sequence). The CDR3 contains 16 residues. The CDR3 loop is CASTLPRQEGNQPQHF. CDR3 DNA sequence: TGTGCCAGCACTTTACCCCGACAGGAGGGCAATCAGCCCCAGCATTTT.

The chain combines TRBV5-1 with TRBJ2-2, with D possibly TRBD1 on 6 matching bases. Germline CDR1 and CDR2: SGHRS and YFSETQ. V dropped 4 bases and J dropped 6 bases, with 16 bases sitting between them. The length of the CDR3 is 15 residues. The CDR3 DNA follows: TGCGCCAGCAGCCCGGCAACTCAGGGGTCCGGGGAGCTGTTTTTT. Its protein is CASSPATQGSGELFF.

This clone has more than one count but fewer than ten. This chain connects TRBV5-6 to TRBJ1-2; 11 bases are shared with TRBD1. The length of the CDR3 is 18 residues. The junction had 11 bases not matched to a gene; V was cut back by 1 base and J by 3 bases. The germline V gene has CDR1 SGHDT and CDR2 YYEEEE. Here the CDR3 reads CASSLIGGTGGSDYGYTF. CDR3 sequence (DNA): TGTGCCAGCAGCTTGATCGGCGGGACAGGGGGGTCTGACTATGGCTACACCTTC.

A few counts support this clone. The chain carries TRBV4-1 and TRBJ1-2; TRBD1 might be the D (6 bases). Trimming left V 3 bases short and J 6 bases short, with 20 bases between. The germline V gene encodes CDR1 MGHRA and CDR2 YSYEKL. The CDR3 is 16 amino acids. The CDR3 coding sequence is TGCGCCAGCAGCCAGACCTTCGGACTGAACAGGGATGGCTACACCTTC. The encoded protein is CASSQTFGLNRDGYTF.

J is TRBJ2-1 and V is TRBV2, with 12 bases that match TRBD1. J lost 9 bases, V lost 4 bases, and 10 bases had no gene match. The CDR3 totals 16 residues. CDR1 SNHLY and CDR2 FYNNEI come from the germline V gene. CDR3: CASSGGQGAKFTEQFF. The CDR3, as DNA: TGTGCCAGCAGTGGGGGACAGGGGGCGAAATTTACTGAGCAGTTCTTC.

The rearrangement links TRBV30 to TRBJ1-2, with a weak D call TRBD1 (5 bases). With 3 bases removed from V and 7 bases from J, the gap between germline ends came to 18 bases. There are 14 residues in the CDR3. Germline V gene data show CDR1 as GTSNPN and CDR2 as SVGIG (reference sequence). The CDR3 loop is CAWSGRQSAVGYTF. DNA of the CDR3: TGTGCCTGGAGCGGAAGACAGTCGGCTGTTGGCTACACCTTC.

V is TRBV18 and J is TRBJ2-6, with D perhaps TRBD1 (5 bases). Germline CDR1 and CDR2: KGHSH and LQKENI. V lost 1 base, J lost 0 bases, and 13 bases lay in between. The CDR3 runs to 18 residues. The CDR3 loop reads CASSPRGSSNSGANVLTF. The CDR3 DNA is TGTGCCAGCTCACCACGGGGCAGCTCAAACTCTGGGGCCAACGTCCTGACTTTC.

The V call is TRBV7-9, the J call TRBJ2-5; a possible D gene is TRBD2 (6 bases). The V end lost 5 bases, the J end lost 2 bases, and 12 bases lay between the germline ends. There are 14 residues in the CDR3. Looked up from germline, CDR1 is SEHNR and CDR2 is FQNEAQ (reference sequence). The CDR3 here is CASSITGLQETQYF. CDR3 in DNA: TGTGCCAGCAGCATCACAGGACTACAAGAGACCCAGTACTTC.

This chain connects TRBV5-1 to TRBJ2-5, with D unclear. CDR1 and CDR2 (germline): SGHRS, YFSETQ. This CDR3 is built from 13 residues. V lost 0 bases and J lost 1, with 4 bases in between. The CDR3 reads CASSLAVQETQYF. CDR3 bases: TGCGCCAGCAGCTTGGCCGTCCAAGAGACCCAGTACTTC.

This chain links TRBV14 with TRBJ2-3, with D possibly matching TRBD2 (6 bases). Trimming pared 4 bases from V and 0 bases from J, leaving 26 bases between. The CDR3 length is 20 residues. Germline V gene lookup returns CDR1 SGHDN and CDR2 FVKESK. The CDR3 region is CASSPPIGTGTLISTDTQYF. CDR3 bases: TGTGCCAGCAGCCCCCCAATAGGGACTGGGACCCTCATTAGCACAGATACGCAGTATTTT.

The CDR3: CASSHRSRSGNTIYF. CDR3 in DNA: TGTGCCAGCAGTCACAGATCTCGCTCTGGAAACACCATATATTTT. V and J are TRBV7-6 and TRBJ1-3; D is unclear. CDR1 is SGHVS, CDR2 FNYEAQ, per germline. Trimming cost V 6 bases and J 0 bases, with 12 bases left between them. The CDR3 extends over 15 amino acids.

This clone has just a few counts. The chain links TRBV6-1 to TRBJ1-5; TRBD1 agrees at 9 bases. The CDR3 extends over 15 amino acids. The V segment lost 1 base and the J segment 7 bases; nucleotides outside the gene matches: 5. Germline V gene lookup returns CDR1 MNHNS and CDR2 SASEGT. CDR3 DNA: TGTGCCAGCAGTGAAGTCGACAGGGGGAGACAGCCCCAGCATTTT. Translated, it gives CASSEVDRGRQPQHF.

This chain connects TRBV11-2 to TRBJ2-3; 9 nucleotides match TRBD2. Germline assignment: CDR1 SGHAT and CDR2 FQNNGV. There are 15 residues in the CDR3. The trim removed 6 bases at V and 5 bases at J, leaving 9 bases unmatched. In DNA, the CDR3 is TGTGCCAGCAGAAAGCAGCGGGGGGCCAGAGATACGCAGTATTTT. This translates into CASRKQRGARDTQYF.

The chain recombines TRBV9 with TRBJ2-3; tentative D call: TRBD1 (5 bases). This CDR3 has 15 amino acids. The V and J ends lost 0 bases and 5 bases respectively, with 13 bases between them. Germline V gene sequence: CDR1 SGDLS, CDR2 YYNGEE. DNA for the CDR3: TGTGCCAGCAGCGTAGGATTAGGGGTGGGAGATACGCAGTATTTT. This translates into CASSVGLGVGDTQYF.

This clone was seen a few times. The rearrangement joins TRBV4-2 to TRBJ2-7; 9 bases are a match to TRBD2. Trimming cost V 1 base and J 5 bases; bases outside gene matches: 3. Germline CDR1 is LGHNA and CDR2 is YNFKEQ. This CDR3 region has 14 residues. CDR3 sequence (DNA): TGTGCCAGCAGCCAAGTTGCGGGGGGGGACGAGCAGTACTTC. Its protein is CASSQVAGGDEQYF.

This clone was picked up one time. The chain uses TRBV7-9 and TRBJ1-5; tentatively, D is TRBD1 (5 bases). CDR1 and CDR2 from the germline V gene are SEHNR and FQNEAQ (reference sequence). The CDR3 contains 15 residues. V lost 5 bases, J lost 6 bases, and 17 bases lay in between. CDR3 nucleotide sequence: TGTGCCAGCAGCCGGGCGGGGGGATCAGGTCAGCCCCAGCATTTT. This sequence encodes CASSRAGGSGQPQHF.

This chain connects TRBV7-3 to TRBJ1-1; D may be TRBD1 (6 bases). Trimming cost V 5 bases and J 0 bases, with 13 bases left between them. This CDR3 is 15 amino acids long. Germline V lookup: CDR1 SGHTA, CDR2 FQGTGA. CDR3 sequence (DNA): TGTGCCAGCAGCCTCCAGGGGCTGATGAACACTGAAGCTTTCTTT. It yields the protein CASSLQGLMNTEAFF. The full variable domain, in which reference TRBV7-3 and TRBJ1-1 provide the parts outside the CDR3, is GAGVSQTPSNKVTEKGKYVELRCDPISGHTALYWYRQSLGQGPEFLIYFQGTGAADDSGLPNDRFFAVRPEGSVSTLKIQRTERGDSAVYLCASSLQGLMNTEAFFGQGTRLTVV.

The chain combines TRBV5-6 with TRBJ2-2; perhaps TRBD2 as D (6 bases). Germline V gives CDR1 SGHDT, CDR2 YYEEEE. Trimming shortened V by 5 bases and J by 4 bases, and 12 bases separated the two germline ends. CDR3 length equals 14 residues. CDR3 amino acids: CASSFRRATGELFF. The DNA for the CDR3 is TGTGCCAGCAGTTTTCGGAGGGCCACCGGGGAGCTGTTTTTT.

This rearrangement joins TRBV29-1 to TRBJ2-5; 9 bases map to TRBD2. Germline CDR1 SQVTM, CDR2 ANQGSEA. Germline trimming cut 4 bases from V and 4 bases from J; bases unmatched to any gene: 4. This CDR3 is 13 amino acids long. The CDR3 protein is CSVARGGPETQYF. DNA for the CDR3: TGCAGCGTTGCGCGGGGGGGCCCAGAGACCCAGTACTTC.

This clone has just a few counts. This chain uses TRBV5-6 with TRBJ1-2; no reliable D call. Germline values: CDR1 SGHDT, CDR2 YYEEEE. The CDR3 extends over 16 amino acids. The V end was cut by 4 bases, the J end by 0 bases, with 16 bases between. CDR3 amino acids: CASSPDGGSPNYGYTF. In DNA form, the CDR3 reads TGTGCCAGCAGCCCCGACGGCGGAAGTCCTAACTATGGCTACACCTTC.

The gene calls are TRBV18 and TRBJ1-1, with 10 bases aligning to TRBD1. The CDR3 runs to 15 residues. CDR1 KGHSH and CDR2 LQKENI come from the germline V gene. Trimming cost V 3 bases and J 5 bases; bases outside gene matches: 6. The CDR3: CASSPKTGGWTEAFF. The CDR3 DNA is TGTGCCAGCTCACCGAAGACAGGGGGCTGGACTGAAGCTTTCTTT.

The gene calls are TRBV5-6 and TRBJ2-3; TRBD2 matches 7 bases. The V and J ends lost 3 bases and 4 bases, in that order; junction bases with no gene match: 11. There are 16 residues in the CDR3. Per the germline V gene, CDR1 is SGHDT and CDR2 is YYEEEE. CDR3 region: CASSSELATVSDTQYF. The CDR3 nucleotides are TGTGCCAGCAGCTCCGAACTAGCGACGGTCTCAGATACGCAGTATTTT.

This chain links TRBV19 with TRBJ1-1; D is undetermined. CDR3 length: 12 residues. The germline CDR1 and CDR2 sequences are LNHDA and SQIVND (reference sequence). Trimming shortened V by 7 bases and J by 4 bases, and 10 bases separated the two germline ends. CDR3 amino acids: CASNRGGTEAFF. DNA for the CDR3: TGTGCCAGTAATCGGGGTGGCACTGAAGCTTTCTTT.

Concerning this clone: The junction differs from germline at one of its ends, possibly a read error. The rearrangement uses TRBV5-8 and TRBJ1-5, with D unclear. Per germline, CDR1 SGHTS and CDR2 YDEGEE. The CDR3 has 12 residues. CDR3 bases: TGTGCCAGCAGCTTGGGAAGTCAGCCCCAGCGTTTT. Translated: CASSLGSQPQRF.